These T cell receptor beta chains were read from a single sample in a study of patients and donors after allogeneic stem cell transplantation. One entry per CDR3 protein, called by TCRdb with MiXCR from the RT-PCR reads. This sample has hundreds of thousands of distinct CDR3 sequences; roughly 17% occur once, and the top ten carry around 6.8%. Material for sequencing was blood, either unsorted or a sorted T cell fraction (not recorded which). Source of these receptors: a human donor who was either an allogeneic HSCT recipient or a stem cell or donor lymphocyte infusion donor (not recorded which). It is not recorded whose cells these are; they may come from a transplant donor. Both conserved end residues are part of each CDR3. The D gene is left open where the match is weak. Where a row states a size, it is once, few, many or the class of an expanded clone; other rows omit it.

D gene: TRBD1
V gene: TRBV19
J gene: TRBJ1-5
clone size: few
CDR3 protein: CASSPRTGGSNQPQHF
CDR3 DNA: TGTGCCAGTAGTCCAAGGACAGGGGGTAGCAATCAGCCCCAGCATTTT

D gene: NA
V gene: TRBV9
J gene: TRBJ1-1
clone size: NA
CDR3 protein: CASSPRQANTEAFF
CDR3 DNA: TGTGCCAGCAGCCCCCGGCAAGCGAACACTGAAGCTTTCTTT

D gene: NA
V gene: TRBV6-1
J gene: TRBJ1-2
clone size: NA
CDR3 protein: CASSPTDLSYINYGYTF
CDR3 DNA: TGTGCCAGCAGCCCGACAGACCTATCCTATATTAACTATGGCTACACCTTC

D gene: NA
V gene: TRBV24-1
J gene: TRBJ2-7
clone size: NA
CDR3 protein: CATSASAAYEQYF
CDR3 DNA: TGTGCCACCAGTGCAAGCGCGGCCTACGAGCAGTACTTC

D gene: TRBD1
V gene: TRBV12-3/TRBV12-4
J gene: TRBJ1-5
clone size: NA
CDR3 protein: CASTQDRAGPQHF
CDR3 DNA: TGTGCCAGCACCCAGGACAGGGCCGGCCCCCAGCATTTT

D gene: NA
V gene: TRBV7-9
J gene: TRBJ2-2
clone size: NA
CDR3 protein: CASSPVKGAGELFF
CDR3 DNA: TGTGCCAGCAGCCCGGTGAAGGGGGCCGGGGAGCTGTTTTTT

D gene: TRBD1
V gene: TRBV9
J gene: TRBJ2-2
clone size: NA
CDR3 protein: CASSVLQGAGTGELFF
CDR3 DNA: TGTGCCAGCAGCGTTCTACAGGGGGCCGGCACCGGGGAGCTGTTTTTT

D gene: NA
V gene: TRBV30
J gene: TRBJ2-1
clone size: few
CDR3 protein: CAWSVAVQQFF
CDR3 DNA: TGTGCCTGGAGTGTAGCTGTTCAACAGTTCTTC

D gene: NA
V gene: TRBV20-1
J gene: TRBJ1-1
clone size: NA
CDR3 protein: CSARGRRTEAFF
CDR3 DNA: TGCAGTGCTAGAGGTCGGCGCACTGAAGCTTTCTTT

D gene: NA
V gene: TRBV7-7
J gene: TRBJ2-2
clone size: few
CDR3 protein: CASSQLGGPNTGELFF
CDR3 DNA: TGTGCTAGCAGCCAGCTGGGGGGCCCGAACACCGGGGAGCTGTTTTTT

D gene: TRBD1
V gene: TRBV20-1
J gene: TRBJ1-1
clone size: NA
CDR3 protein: CSARDFTDRLNTEAFF
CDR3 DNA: TGCAGTGCTAGAGACTTTACGGACAGGTTGAACACTGAAGCTTTCTTT

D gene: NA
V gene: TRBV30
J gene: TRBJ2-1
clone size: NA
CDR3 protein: CAWGKQGPAEQFF
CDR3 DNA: TGTGCCTGGGGAAAACAGGGTCCGGCGGAGCAGTTCTTC

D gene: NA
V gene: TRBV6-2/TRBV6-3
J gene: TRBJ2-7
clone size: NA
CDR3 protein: CASSFSDGPYEQYF
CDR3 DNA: TGTGCCAGCAGTTTTTCGGACGGTCCCTACGAGCAGTACTTC

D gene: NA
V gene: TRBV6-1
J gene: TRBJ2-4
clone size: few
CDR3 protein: CASSNGTPGPKNIQYF
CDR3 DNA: TGTGCCAGCTCAAATGGGACACCGGGACCAAAAAACATTCAGTACTTC

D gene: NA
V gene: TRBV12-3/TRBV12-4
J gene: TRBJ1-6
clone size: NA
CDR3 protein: CASSLGKHSPLHF
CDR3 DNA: TGTGCCAGCAGTTTGGGCAAACATTCACCCCTCCACTTT

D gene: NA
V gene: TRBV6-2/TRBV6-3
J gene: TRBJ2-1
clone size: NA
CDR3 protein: CASSWNRRDGHNEQFF
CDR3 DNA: TGTGCCAGCAGTTGGAACCGCCGGGACGGACACAATGAGCAGTTCTTC

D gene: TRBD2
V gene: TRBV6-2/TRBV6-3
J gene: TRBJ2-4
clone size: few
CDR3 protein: CASSYPGTSGRAVAKNIQYF
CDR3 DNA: TGTGCCAGCAGTTACCCTGGGACTAGCGGGAGGGCCGTAGCCAAAAACATTCAGTACTTC

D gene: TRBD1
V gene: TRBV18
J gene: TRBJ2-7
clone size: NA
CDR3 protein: CASSPPGQGAREQYF
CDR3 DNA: TGTGCCAGCTCCCCCCCGGGACAGGGGGCTCGGGAGCAGTACTTC

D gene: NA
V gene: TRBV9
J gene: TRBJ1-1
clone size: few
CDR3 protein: CASSVEGGDTEAFF
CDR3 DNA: TGTGCCAGCAGCGTAGAGGGGGGGGACACTGAAGCTTTCTTT

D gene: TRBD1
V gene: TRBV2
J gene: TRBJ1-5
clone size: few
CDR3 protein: CASSDRRGQANQPQHF
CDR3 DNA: TGTGCCAGCAGTGACCGGAGAGGACAGGCCAATCAGCCCCAGCATTTT

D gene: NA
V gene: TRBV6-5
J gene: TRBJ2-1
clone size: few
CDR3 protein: CASSYSAGQVYHEQFF
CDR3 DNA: TGTGCCAGCAGTTACTCAGCGGGCCAGGTGTACCATGAGCAGTTCTTC

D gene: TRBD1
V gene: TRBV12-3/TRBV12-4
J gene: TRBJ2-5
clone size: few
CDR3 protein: CASKTGMETQYF
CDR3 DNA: TGTGCCAGCAAGACAGGGATGGAGACCCAGTACTTC